These 27 T cell receptor beta chains were sequenced from one sample in a study of T cells after yellow fever vaccination. Each CDR3 protein gets one entry after TCRdb re-called the 5' RACE reads with MiXCR. The sample lists roughly 400,000 distinct CDR3 sequences, roughly a sixth seen once, with 15% to 20% in the top ten. The material sequenced was PBMCs, taken before the yellow fever booster vaccination. Receptor source: a man aged 18 to 30 who received the YFV17D yellow fever vaccine.

J is TRBJ1-1 and V is TRBV25-1, with D perhaps matching TRBD1 (5 bases). Trimming shortened V by 1 base and J by 6 bases, and 9 bases separated the two germline ends. The CDR3 length is 13 residues. Germline lookup yields CDR1 MGHDK and CDR2 SYGVNS. The CDR3 here is CASSESGGAEAFF. The DNA for the CDR3 is TGTGCCAGCAGTGAATCGGGGGGTGCTGAAGCTTTCTTT.

The rearrangement uses TRBV7-9 and TRBJ1-2, with 7 bases aligning to TRBD1. The ends lost 5 bases at V and 0 bases at J; junction bases unmatched: 6. Germline-derived CDR1 and CDR2 are SEHNR and FQNEAQ (reference sequence). The CDR3 has 15 residues. The CDR3 is CASSQDDRANYGYTF. The CDR3 DNA is TGTGCCAGCAGCCAAGATGACAGGGCTAACTATGGCTACACCTTC. The whole variable domain, filled in from reference TRBV7-9 and TRBJ1-2, reads DTGVSQNPRHKITKRGQNVTFRCDPISEHNRLYWYRQTLGQGPEFLTYFQNEAQLEKSRLLSDRFSAERPKGSFSTLEIQRTEQGDSAMYLCASSQDDRANYGYTFGSGTRLTVV.

The chain joins TRBV12-3 or TRBV12-4 to TRBJ1-2; TRBD1 might be the D (5 bases). This CDR3 spans 15 amino acids. Trimming stripped 6 bases from V and 4 bases from J, with 18 bases between. The CDR3 protein is CASSAMDGTGYGYTF. CDR3 nucleotide sequence: TGTGCCAGCAGCGCGATGGACGGGACGGGCTATGGCTACACCTTC.

This clonotype was recorded a few times. The genes are TRBV24-1 and TRBJ2-3; D possibly corresponds to TRBD2 (6 bases). The CDR3 is 13 residues long. The V end lost 10 bases, the J end lost 6 bases, and 16 bases lay between the germline ends. From germline, CDR1 is KGHDR and CDR2 SFDVKD. The chain's CDR3 is CATEGQERDTQYF. The CDR3 DNA follows: TGTGCCACGGAGGGGCAGGAGCGGGATACGCAGTATTTT.

The V call is TRBV6-5, the J call TRBJ2-2; 9 bases agree with TRBD2. CDR1 is MNHEY, CDR2 SVGAGI, per germline. V lost 8 bases and J lost 7; bases outside the gene matches: 14. This CDR3 spans 16 amino acids. This CDR3 reads CASAPTRERGDGELFF. The CDR3 region has the DNA TGTGCCAGCGCCCCCACCAGGGAGCGGGGGGACGGGGAGCTGTTTTTT.

This clonotype occurred a few times. The rearrangement links TRBV4-2 to TRBJ1-2, with D possibly TRBD1 on 5 matching bases. CDR1 is LGHNA and CDR2 is YNFKEQ in the germline V gene. The CDR3 runs to 16 residues. V was shortened by 0 bases and J by 1 base, with 12 bases between the two germline ends. The chain's CDR3 is CASSQDQGQNNYGYTF. The CDR3 coding sequence is TGTGCCAGCAGCCAAGATCAGGGCCAGAATAACTATGGCTACACCTTC.

The chain is built from TRBV2 and TRBJ2-4; D is unresolved. Germline V gene sequence: CDR1 SNHLY, CDR2 FYNNEI. CDR3 length: 13 residues. The ends were cut back, 11 bases at V and 1 base at J, with 12 bases in the middle. The CDR3 sequence is CACSLEAKNIQYF. For the CDR3, the DNA is TGTGCCTGTTCCTTAGAGGCCAAAAACATTCAGTACTTC.

The J gene is TRBJ1-1, the V gene TRBV14; a weak D match, TRBD1 (6 bases). Trimming took 2 bases from V and 13 from J, leaving 14 bases between them. Germline CDR1 and CDR2: SGHDN and FVKESK. This CDR3 is built from 12 residues. The CDR3 region is CASSQWQGQVFF. CDR3 in DNA: TGTGCCAGCAGCCAATGGCAGGGGCAGGTTTTCTTT.

In its sample, this clonotype was seen a few times. The chain joins TRBV12-3 or TRBV12-4 to TRBJ2-2; a possible D gene is TRBD2 (6 bases). Trimming shortened V by 8 bases and J by 2 bases, and 9 bases separated the two germline ends. This CDR3 has 13 amino acids. The CDR3 loop reads CASGGYNTGELFF. The DNA for the CDR3 is TGTGCCAGCGGGGGGTATAACACCGGGGAGCTGTTTTTT.

The chain is built from TRBV12-3 or TRBV12-4 and TRBJ2-1; D is perhaps TRBD2 (5 bases). The CDR3 is made up of 14 amino acids. Trimming cost V 11 bases and J 0 bases, with 14 bases left between them. The CDR3 nucleotides read TGTGCCTCGACAACGGGGTCCTCCTACAATGAGCAGTTCTTC. The encoded protein is CASTTGSSYNEQFF.

The rearrangement joins TRBV12-3 or TRBV12-4 to TRBJ2-2, with D hard to call. This CDR3 has 15 residues. V was trimmed by 4 bases and J by 1 base, leaving 10 bases between them. The CDR3 loop is CASSSPGLNTGELFF. The CDR3 DNA follows: TGTGCCAGCAGTTCGCCGGGTCTGAACACCGGGGAGCTGTTTTTT.

The rearrangement links TRBV18 to TRBJ2-7, with D possibly matching TRBD1 (6 bases). Germline loops: CDR1 KGHSH, CDR2 LQKENI. The CDR3 is 12 residues long. V was cut by 5 bases and J by 6 bases, with 11 bases left in between. This CDR3 reads CASSSRGGEQYF. Here the CDR3 DNA reads TGTGCCAGCTCATCCAGGGGCGGCGAGCAGTACTTC. Together with reference TRBV18 and TRBJ2-7, the CDR3 gives the full variable domain: NAGVMQNPRHLVRRRGQEARLRCSPMKGHSHVYWYRQLPEEGLKFMVYLQKENIIDESGMPKERFSAEFPKEGPSILRIQQVVRGDSAAYFCASSSRGGEQYFGPGTRLTVT.

There are a few counts of this clonotype. V and J are TRBV18 and TRBJ1-3, with D possibly matching TRBD1 (6 bases). There are 15 residues in the CDR3. Trimming cost V 3 bases and J 0 bases, with 9 bases left between them. Per the germline V gene, CDR1 is KGHSH and CDR2 is LQKENI. CDR3: CASSPGTTSGNTIYF. The CDR3 DNA follows: TGTGCCAGCTCACCCGGGACAACCTCTGGAAACACCATATATTTT.

There are a few counts of this clonotype. The V and J genes are TRBV20-1 and TRBJ1-4; TRBD1 might be the D (5 bases). The V gene's germline CDR1 is DFQATT and CDR2 SNEGSKA (reference sequence). The CDR3 covers 14 residues. The V and J ends lost 3 bases and 3 bases respectively, with 11 bases between them. CDR3 sequence: CSASKGSANEKLFF. The CDR3 DNA sequence: TGCAGTGCTAGTAAGGGGTCGGCTAATGAAAAACTGTTTTTT.

This clonotype was seen only a few times. The V call is TRBV9, the J call TRBJ1-1, with 7 nucleotides matching TRBD1. CDR3 length equals 15 residues. Germline trimming cut 0 bases from V and 10 bases from J; bases unmatched to any gene: 12. Germline lookup yields CDR1 SGDLS and CDR2 YYNGEE. CDR3 bases: TGTGCCAGCAGCGTAGGGGAAGGGGGCGAATTCGGAGCTTTCTTT. This gives the protein CASSVGEGGEFGAFF.

This clonotype has a count of ten or more. The chain links TRBV4-2 to TRBJ2-5; 7 bases line up with TRBD1. Trimming cost V 4 bases and J 5 bases; bases outside gene matches: 7. Germline CDR1 is LGHNA and CDR2 is YNFKEQ. The CDR3 runs to 14 residues. CDR3 nucleotide sequence: TGTGCCAGCAGCCTAAACAGGGGTGGGGAGACCCAGTACTTC. Translation gives CASSLNRGGETQYF.

V and J are TRBV7-2 and TRBJ1-5, with TRBD1 as a possible D gene (6 bases). The CDR3 length is 15 residues. Germline V CDR1 and CDR2: SGHTA, FQGNSA. Trimming took off 5 bases at V and 2 bases at J, with 13 bases between the two ends. CDR3 sequence (DNA): TGTGCCAGCAGCCGGACAGCGGGTGGCAATCAGCCCCAGCATTTT. Translated, it gives CASSRTAGGNQPQHF.

This clonotype was seen a handful of times. The chain employs TRBV20-1 and TRBJ1-2; a weak D match, TRBD1 (6 bases). V lost 7 bases and J lost 8, with 8 bases in between. The germline V gene has CDR1 DFQATT and CDR2 SNEGSKA (reference sequence). CDR3 size: 9 residues. CDR3 bases: TGCAGTGACAGGGTCGGCTACACCTTC. Protein sequence: CSDRVGYTF.

CDR3 region: CASSQDYGDPEAFF. In DNA, the CDR3 is TGTGCCAGCAGCCAAGATTACGGGGACCCTGAAGCTTTCTTT. The V and J genes are TRBV14 and TRBJ1-1, with D maybe TRBD1 (5 bases). V lost 0 bases to trimming and J lost 6 bases, with 11 bases between them. Germline V gene lookup returns CDR1 SGHDN and CDR2 FVKESK. CDR3 length: 14 amino acids.

V and J are TRBV7-9 and TRBJ1-2; a possible D gene is TRBD1 (5 bases). Per the germline V gene, CDR1 is SEHNR and CDR2 is FQNEAQ (reference sequence). CDR3 size: 15 residues. V was cut by 5 bases and J by 5 bases, with 18 bases left in between. CDR3 sequence: CASSPGGEIMYGYTF. In DNA form, the CDR3 reads TGTGCCAGCAGCCCGGGGGGGGAGATCATGTATGGCTACACCTTC.

The V gene is TRBV20-1, the J gene TRBJ2-1; 13 bases align to TRBD2. Losses at the gene ends were 6 bases for V and 10 bases for J; bases not matched to a gene: 6. This CDR3 is built from 13 residues. Per the germline V gene, CDR1 is DFQATT and CDR2 is SNEGSKA (reference sequence). Written as DNA, the CDR3 is TGCAGTGCAAAAGGACTAGCGGGGGTAGAGCAGTTCTTC. Translation: CSAKGLAGVEQFF.

Only a few counts were recorded for this clonotype. The chain joins TRBV5-1 to TRBJ2-5; 11 nucleotides line up with TRBD2. The V and J ends lost 4 bases and 2 bases, in that order; junction bases with no gene match: 4. The CDR3 contains 15 residues. CDR1 is SGHRS and CDR2 is YFSETQ in the germline V gene. The DNA for the CDR3 is TGCGCCAGCAGCCCCCGACTAGCGGGACAAGAGACCCAGTACTTC. Translated, it gives CASSPRLAGQETQYF.

This clonotype came up a few times. V usage is TRBV5-1 and J usage is TRBJ2-1; weak D call: TRBD2 (5 bases). The length of the CDR3 is 12 residues. V was trimmed by 5 bases and J by 10 bases, leaving 13 bases between them. Germline CDR1 reads SGHRS; CDR2 reads YFSETQ. The CDR3 protein is CASREDHWEQFF. Written as DNA, the CDR3 is TGCGCCAGCAGGGAGGACCACTGGGAGCAGTTCTTC.

This clonotype was observed a few times. V gene TRBV12-3 or TRBV12-4 combines with J gene TRBJ1-5; 8 bases agree with TRBD1. The CDR3 has 13 residues. V lost 4 bases, J lost 7 bases, and 3 bases stayed unmatched. The CDR3 loop reads CASSSGGPQPQHF. CDR3 in DNA: TGTGCCAGCAGTTCAGGGGGCCCACAGCCCCAGCATTTT.

This chain uses TRBV2 with TRBJ2-2, with TRBD1 matching over 8 bases. Germline V gene sequence: CDR1 SNHLY, CDR2 FYNNEI. V was clipped by 8 bases and J by 1 base; unmatched bases: 12. The length of the CDR3 is 17 residues. CDR3 sequence reads: CASPDRAFEMNTGELFF. The CDR3 nucleotides read TGTGCCAGCCCGGACAGGGCTTTTGAAATGAACACCGGGGAGCTGTTTTTT.

The chain carries TRBV4-1 and TRBJ1-5; D is possibly TRBD1 (5 bases). This CDR3 contains 14 residues. V was shortened by 3 bases and J by 2 bases, with 8 bases between the two germline ends. From germline, CDR1 is MGHRA and CDR2 YSYEKL. CDR3 coding DNA: TGCGCCAGCAGCCACCCGGGGCGCAATCAGCCCCAGCATTTT. Translated, it gives CASSHPGRNQPQHF.

This clonotype was detected many times. The J gene is TRBJ2-5, the V gene TRBV5-1; D possibly corresponds to TRBD2 (5 bases). CDR1 and CDR2 (germline): SGHRS, YFSETQ. Trimming removed 2 bases at V and 0 bases at J, with 14 bases between. This CDR3 comprises 16 residues. The CDR3 loop reads CASSLLGIGYQETQYF. CDR3 sequence (DNA): TGCGCCAGCAGCTTACTAGGGATCGGGTACCAAGAGACCCAGTACTTC.